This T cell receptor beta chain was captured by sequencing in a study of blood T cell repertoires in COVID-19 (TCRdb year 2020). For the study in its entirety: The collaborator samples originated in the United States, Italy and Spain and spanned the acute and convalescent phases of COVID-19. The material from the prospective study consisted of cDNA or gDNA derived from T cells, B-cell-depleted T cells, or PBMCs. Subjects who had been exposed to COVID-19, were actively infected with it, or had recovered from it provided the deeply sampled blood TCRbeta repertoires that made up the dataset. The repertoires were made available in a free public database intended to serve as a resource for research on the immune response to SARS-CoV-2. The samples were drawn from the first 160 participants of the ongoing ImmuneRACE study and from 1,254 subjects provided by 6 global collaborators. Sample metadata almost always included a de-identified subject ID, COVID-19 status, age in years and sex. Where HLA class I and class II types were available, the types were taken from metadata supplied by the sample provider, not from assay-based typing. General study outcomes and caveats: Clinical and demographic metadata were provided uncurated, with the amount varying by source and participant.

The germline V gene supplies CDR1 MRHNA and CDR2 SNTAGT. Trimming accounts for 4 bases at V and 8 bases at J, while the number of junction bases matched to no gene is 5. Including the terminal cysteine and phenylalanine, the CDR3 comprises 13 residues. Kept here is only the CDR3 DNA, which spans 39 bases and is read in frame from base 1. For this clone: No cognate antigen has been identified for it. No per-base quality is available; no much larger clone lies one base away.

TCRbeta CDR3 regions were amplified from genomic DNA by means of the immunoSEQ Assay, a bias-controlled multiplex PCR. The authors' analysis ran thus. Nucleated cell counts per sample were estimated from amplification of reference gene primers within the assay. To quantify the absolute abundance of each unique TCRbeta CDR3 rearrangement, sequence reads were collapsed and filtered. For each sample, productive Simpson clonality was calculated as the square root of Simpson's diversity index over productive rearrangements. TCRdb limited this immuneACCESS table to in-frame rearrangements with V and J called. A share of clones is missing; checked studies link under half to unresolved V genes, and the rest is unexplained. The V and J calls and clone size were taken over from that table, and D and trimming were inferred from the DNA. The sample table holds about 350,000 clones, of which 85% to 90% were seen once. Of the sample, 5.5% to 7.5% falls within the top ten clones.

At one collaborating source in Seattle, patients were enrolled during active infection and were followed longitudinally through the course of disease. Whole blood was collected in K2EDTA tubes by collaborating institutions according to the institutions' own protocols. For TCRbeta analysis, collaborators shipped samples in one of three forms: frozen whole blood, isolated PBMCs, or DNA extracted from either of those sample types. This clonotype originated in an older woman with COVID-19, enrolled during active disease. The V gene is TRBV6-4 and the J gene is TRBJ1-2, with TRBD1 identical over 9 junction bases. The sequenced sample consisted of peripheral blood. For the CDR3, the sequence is CASSVGQGGGYTF. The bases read TGTGCCAGCAGTGTGGGACAGGGTGGCGGCTACACCTTC.